Below, one TCR beta chain is given with its context. V was shortened by 4 bases and J by 3 bases, with 11 bases between the two germline ends. CDR1 is SGHRS, CDR2 YFSETQ, per germline. The CDR3 sequence is 14 residues long. This sample was included in a study of blood T cell repertoires in COVID-19. In the study overall: Acute and convalescent COVID-19 specimens originated in the United States, Italy and Spain. T cells, B-cell-depleted T cells, or PBMCs provided the cDNA or gDNA that served as material.

In the original workflow: Amplification from reference gene primers served as the basis for estimated nucleated cell counts. Here immunoSEQ multiplex PCR was the method, and the copy in TCRdb shows in-frame clones only, minus some. The DNA gave D and trimming, while V, J and clone size come from that table. The sample yields around 42,000 clones, approximately 90% seen once. This sequence joins TRBV5-1 and TRBJ2-1; possible D gene TRBD2, 5 bases. Sequenced material: peripheral blood. The sequence came from a human donor in a cohort sampled during active COVID-19. The CDR3 protein is CASSPDGNYNEQFF. Written as DNA, the CDR3 is TGCGCCAGCAGCCCCGACGGGAACTACAATGAGCAGTTCTTC.